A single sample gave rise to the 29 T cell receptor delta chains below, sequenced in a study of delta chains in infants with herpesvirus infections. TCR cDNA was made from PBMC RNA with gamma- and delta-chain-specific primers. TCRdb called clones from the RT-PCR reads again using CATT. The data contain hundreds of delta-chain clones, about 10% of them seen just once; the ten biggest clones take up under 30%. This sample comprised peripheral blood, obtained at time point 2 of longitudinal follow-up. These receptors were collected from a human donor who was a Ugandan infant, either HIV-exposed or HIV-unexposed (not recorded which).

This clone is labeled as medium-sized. In DNA form, the CDR3 reads TGTGCTCTTGGGGAGGCTATGGGGGAGTCCCGTTTGACAGCACAACTCTTCTTT. It yields the protein CALGEAMGESRLTAQLFF. The genes are TRDV1 and TRDJ2, with 7 bases that match TRDD3. Germline loops: CDR1 TSWWSYY, CDR2 QGS. The CDR3 is 18 amino acids. The trim removed 3 bases at V and 1 base at J, leaving 11 bases unmatched.

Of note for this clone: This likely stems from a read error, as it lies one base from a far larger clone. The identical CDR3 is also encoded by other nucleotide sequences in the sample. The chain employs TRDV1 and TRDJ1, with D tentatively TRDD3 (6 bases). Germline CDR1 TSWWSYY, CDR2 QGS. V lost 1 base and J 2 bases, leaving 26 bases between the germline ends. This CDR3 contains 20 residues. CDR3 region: CALGEPEWPPYWEGTDKLIF. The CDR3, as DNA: TGTGCTCTTGGGGAACCCGAGTGGCCACCGTACTGGGAAGGTACCGATAAACTCATCTTT.

This CDR3 is CACDVLGDTRQMFF. As DNA, the CDR3 is TGTGCCTGTGACGTACTGGGGGACACCCGACAGATGTTTTTC. This chain connects TRDV2 to TRDJ3; possibly TRDD3 for D (5 bases). Here the J gene came from matching the DNA to germline, since TCRdb omits it. The germline CDR1 and CDR2 sequences are GEAIGNYY and EKD. V dropped 3 bases and J dropped 5 bases, with 7 bases sitting between them. The CDR3 is 14 amino acids.

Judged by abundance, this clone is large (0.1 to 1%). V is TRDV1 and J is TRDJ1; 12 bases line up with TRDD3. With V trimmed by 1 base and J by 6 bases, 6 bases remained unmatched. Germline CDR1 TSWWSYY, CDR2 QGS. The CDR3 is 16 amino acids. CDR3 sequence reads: CALGEPTLGDTYKLIF. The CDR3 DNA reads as TGTGCTCTTGGGGAACCCACTCTGGGGGATACGTATAAACTCATCTTT.

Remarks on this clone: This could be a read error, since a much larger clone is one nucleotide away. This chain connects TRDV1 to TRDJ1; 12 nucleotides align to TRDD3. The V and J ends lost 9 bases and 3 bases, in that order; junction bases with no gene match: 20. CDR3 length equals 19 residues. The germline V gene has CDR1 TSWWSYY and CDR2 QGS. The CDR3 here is CALGSSSKTGGYSSDKLIF. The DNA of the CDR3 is TGTGCTCTCGGGTCTTCCTCGAAAACTGGGGGATACAGTTCCGATAAACTCATCTTT.

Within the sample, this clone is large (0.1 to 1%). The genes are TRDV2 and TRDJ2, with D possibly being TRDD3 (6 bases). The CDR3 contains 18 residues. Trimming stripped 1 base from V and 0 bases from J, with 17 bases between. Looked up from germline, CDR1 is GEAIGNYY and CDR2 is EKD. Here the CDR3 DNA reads TGTGCCTGTGACACAGTGGGGGTTTCTCCAGCTTTGACAGCACAACTCTTCTTT. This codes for CACDTVGVSPALTAQLFF.

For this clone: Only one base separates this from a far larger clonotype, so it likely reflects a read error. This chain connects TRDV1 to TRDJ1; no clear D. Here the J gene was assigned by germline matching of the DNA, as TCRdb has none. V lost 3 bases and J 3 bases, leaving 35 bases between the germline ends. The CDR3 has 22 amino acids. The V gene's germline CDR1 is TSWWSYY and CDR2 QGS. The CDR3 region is CALGDPPGPQLYRGLGADKLIF. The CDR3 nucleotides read TGTGCTCTTGGGGACCCTCCAGGTCCCCAACTATACCGGGGCTTAGGAGCCGATAAACTCATCTTT.

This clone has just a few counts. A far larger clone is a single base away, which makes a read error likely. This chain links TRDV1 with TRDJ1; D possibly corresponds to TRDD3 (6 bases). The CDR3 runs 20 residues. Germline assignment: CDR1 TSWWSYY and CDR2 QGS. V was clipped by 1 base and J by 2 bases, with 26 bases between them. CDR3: CALGEPEWHPYWEGTDKLIF. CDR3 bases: TGTGCTCTTGGGGAACCCGAGTGGCACCCGTACTGGGAAGGTACCGATAAACTCATCTTT.

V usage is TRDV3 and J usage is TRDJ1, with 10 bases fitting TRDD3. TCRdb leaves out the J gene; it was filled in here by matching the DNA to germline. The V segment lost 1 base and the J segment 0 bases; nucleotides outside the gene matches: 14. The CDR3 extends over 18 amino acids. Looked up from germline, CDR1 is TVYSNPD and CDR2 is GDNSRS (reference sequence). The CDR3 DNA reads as TGTGCCTTTAACCCACTACTGGGGGATTTCCAGTACACCGATAAACTCATCTTT. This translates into CAFNPLLGDFQYTDKLIF.

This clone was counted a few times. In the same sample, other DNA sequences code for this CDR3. CDR3 sequence (DNA): TGTGCTCTTGGGGAACTGTGTCGGTGTAACTGGGGGATGAGGACCGATAAACTCATCTTT. Protein: CALGELCRCNWGMRTDKLIF. The chain uses TRDV1 and TRDJ1, with 10 bases identical to TRDD3. Germline V gives CDR1 TSWWSYY, CDR2 QGS. This CDR3 comprises 20 residues. V trimming: 0 bases; J trimming: 2 bases; junction bases outside the gene matches: 15.

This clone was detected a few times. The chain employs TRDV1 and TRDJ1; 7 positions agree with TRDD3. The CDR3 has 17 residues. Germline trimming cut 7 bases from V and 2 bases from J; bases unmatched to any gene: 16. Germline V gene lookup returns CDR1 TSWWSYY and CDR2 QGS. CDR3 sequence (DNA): TGTGCTCTTGTGGAGGCCGGGGGGGGATGGAGAACCGATAAACTCATCTTT. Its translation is CALVEAGGGWRTDKLIF.

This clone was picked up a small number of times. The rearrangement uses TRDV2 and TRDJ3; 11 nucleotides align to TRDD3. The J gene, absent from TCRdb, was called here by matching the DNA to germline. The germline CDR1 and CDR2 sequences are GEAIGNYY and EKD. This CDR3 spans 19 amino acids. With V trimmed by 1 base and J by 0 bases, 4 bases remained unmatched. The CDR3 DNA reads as TGTGCCTGTGACACGTTGGGGGATACGAGCTCCTGGGACACCCGACAGATGTTTTTC. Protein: CACDTLGDTSSWDTRQMFF.

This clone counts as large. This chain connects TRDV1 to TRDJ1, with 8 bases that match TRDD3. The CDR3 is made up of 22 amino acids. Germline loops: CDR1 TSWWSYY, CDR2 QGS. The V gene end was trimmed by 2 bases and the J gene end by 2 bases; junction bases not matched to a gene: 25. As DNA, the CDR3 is TGTGCTCTTGGGGAATTATCCGTTTTCCTCTTTACTGGGGGTCGGGGAACCGATAAACTCATCTTT. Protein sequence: CALGELSVFLFTGGRGTDKLIF.

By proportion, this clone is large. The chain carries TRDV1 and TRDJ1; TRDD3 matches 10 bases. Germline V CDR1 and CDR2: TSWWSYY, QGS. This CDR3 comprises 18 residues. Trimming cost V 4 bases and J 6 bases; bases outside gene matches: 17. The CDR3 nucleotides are TGTGCTCTTGGGGTCCTACTGGGGGATGAGTTCTCCCGACATAAACTCATCTTT. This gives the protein CALGVLLGDEFSRHKLIF.

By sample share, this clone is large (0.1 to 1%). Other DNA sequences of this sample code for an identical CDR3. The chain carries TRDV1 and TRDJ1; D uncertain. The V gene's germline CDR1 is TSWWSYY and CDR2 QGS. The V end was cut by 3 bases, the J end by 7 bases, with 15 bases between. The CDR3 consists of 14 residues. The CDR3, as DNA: TGTGCTCTTGGGGATCTGTTGGGAGGTCTTAAACTCATCTTT. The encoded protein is CALGDLLGGLKLIF.

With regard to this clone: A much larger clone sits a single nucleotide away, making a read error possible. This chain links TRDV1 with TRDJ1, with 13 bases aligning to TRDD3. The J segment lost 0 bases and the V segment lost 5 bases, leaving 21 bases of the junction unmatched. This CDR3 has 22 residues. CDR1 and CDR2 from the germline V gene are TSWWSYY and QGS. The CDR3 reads CALGISSFLPLTGGYDTDKLIF. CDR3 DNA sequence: TGTGCTCTTGGGATCTCTTCCTTCCTACCCCTTACTGGGGGATACGACACCGATAAACTCATCTTT.

CDR3 residues: CACDTEGDTPDKLIF. CDR3 coding DNA: TGTGCCTGTGACACCGAGGGGGATACGCCTGATAAACTCATCTTT. The chain combines TRDV2 with TRDJ1; 10 bases fit TRDD3. Germline V gene lookup returns CDR1 GEAIGNYY and CDR2 EKD. The trim removed 0 bases at V and 5 bases at J, leaving 5 bases unmatched. The CDR3 has 15 residues.

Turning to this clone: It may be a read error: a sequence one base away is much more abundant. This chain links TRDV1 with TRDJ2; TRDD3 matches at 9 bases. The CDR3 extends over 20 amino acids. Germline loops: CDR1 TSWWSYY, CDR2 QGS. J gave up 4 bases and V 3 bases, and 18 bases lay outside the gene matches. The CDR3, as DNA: TGTGCTCTTGGGGACCGATTCCTAGTGGGGGATAATAGGTCGACAGCACAACTCTTCTTT. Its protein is CALGDRFLVGDNRSTAQLFF.

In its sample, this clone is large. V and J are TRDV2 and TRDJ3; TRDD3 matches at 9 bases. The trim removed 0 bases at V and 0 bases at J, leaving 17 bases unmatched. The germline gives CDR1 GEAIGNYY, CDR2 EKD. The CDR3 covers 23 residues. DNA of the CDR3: TGTGCCTGTGACACCGCGTATGGGGAAAAAAACTGGGGGAGCTCCTGGGACACCCGACAGATGTTTTTC. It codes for CACDTAYGEKNWGSSWDTRQMFF.

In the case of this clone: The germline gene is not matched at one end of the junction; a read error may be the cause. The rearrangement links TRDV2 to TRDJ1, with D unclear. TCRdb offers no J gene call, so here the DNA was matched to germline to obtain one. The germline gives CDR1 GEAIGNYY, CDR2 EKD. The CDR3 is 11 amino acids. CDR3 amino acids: CACGYTDKLIF. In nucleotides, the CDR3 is TGCGCCTGTGGGTACACCGATAAACTCATCTTT.

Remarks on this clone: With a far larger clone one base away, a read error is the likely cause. CDR3 DNA sequence: TGTGCTCTTGGGGACCTTCCTCAGGGTCGGGTAGGTGATAAACTCATCTTT. It translates to CALGDLPQGRVGDKLIF. The J gene is TRDJ1, the V gene TRDV1; TRDD2 matches 7 bases. V shed 3 bases and J 5 bases; nucleotides not matched to a gene: 15. Per the germline V gene, CDR1 is TSWWSYY and CDR2 is QGS. The CDR3 contains 17 residues.

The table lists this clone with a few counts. CDR3 sequence reads: CACDTPGGPLYTDKLIF. CDR3 sequence (DNA): TGTGCCTGTGACACCCCTGGGGGACCGCTGTACACCGATAAACTCATCTTT. The chain combines TRDV2 with TRDJ1; TRDD3 aligns across 8 bases. No J segment appears in TCRdb, so it was assigned here by matching the sequence to germline. This CDR3 region has 17 residues. Per the germline V gene, CDR1 is GEAIGNYY and CDR2 is EKD. With 0 bases clipped from V and 0 bases from J, the junction kept 8 bases outside the gene matches.

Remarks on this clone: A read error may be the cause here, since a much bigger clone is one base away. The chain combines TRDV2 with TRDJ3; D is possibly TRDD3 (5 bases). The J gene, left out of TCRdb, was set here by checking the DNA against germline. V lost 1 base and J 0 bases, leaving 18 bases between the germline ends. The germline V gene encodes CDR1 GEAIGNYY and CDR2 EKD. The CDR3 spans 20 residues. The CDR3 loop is CACDTTGGYSASWDTRQMFF. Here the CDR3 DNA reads TGTGCCTGTGACACGACCGGGGGTTATTCGGCCTCCTGGGACACCCGACAGATGTTTTTC.

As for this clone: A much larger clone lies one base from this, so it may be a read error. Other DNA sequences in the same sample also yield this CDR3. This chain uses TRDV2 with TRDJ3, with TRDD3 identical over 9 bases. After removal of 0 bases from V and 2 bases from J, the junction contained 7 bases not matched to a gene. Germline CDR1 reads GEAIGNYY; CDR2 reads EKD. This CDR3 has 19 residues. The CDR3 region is CACDTVLGDTTWDTRQMFF. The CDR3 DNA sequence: TGTGCCTGTGACACCGTACTTGGGGATACGACCTGGGACACCCGACAGATGTTTTTC.

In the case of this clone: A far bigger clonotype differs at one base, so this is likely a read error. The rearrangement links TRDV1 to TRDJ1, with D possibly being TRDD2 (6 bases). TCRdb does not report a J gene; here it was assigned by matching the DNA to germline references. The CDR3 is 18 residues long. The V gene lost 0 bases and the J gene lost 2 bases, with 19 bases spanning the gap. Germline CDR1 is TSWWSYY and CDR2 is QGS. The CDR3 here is CALGELMVLLSGTDKLIF. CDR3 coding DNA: TGTGCTCTTGGGGAACTGATGGTCCTACTAAGCGGGACCGATAAACTCATCTTT.

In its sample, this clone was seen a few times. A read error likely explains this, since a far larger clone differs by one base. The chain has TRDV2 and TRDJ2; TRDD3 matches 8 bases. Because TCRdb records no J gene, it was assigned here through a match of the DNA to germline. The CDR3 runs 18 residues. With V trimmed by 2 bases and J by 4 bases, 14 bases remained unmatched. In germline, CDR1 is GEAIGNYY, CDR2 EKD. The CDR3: CACDRFFPTGGRTAQLFF. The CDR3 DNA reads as TGTGCCTGTGACAGATTTTTCCCGACTGGGGGTCGGACAGCACAACTCTTCTTT.

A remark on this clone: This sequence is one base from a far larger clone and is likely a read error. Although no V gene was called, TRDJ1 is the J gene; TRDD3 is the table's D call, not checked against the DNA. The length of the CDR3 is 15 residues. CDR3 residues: CAIGEKEGDTDKLIF. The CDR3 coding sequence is TGTGCTATTGGGGAAAAGGAGGGAGACACCGATAAACTCATCTTT.

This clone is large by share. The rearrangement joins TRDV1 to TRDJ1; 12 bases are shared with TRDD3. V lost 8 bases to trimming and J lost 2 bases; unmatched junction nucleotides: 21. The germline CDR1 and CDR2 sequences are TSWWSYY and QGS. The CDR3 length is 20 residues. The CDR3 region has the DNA TGTGCTCTTCGGCCCGCTCTTCCGTGCTGGGGGATACGGGGTACCGATAAACTCATCTTT. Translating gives CALRPALPCWGIRGTDKLIF.

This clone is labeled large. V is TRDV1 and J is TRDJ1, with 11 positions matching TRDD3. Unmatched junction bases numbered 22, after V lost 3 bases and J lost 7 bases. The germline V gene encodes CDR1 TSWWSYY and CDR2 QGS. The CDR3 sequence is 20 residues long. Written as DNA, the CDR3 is TGTGCTCTTGGGGATCACCCGATTTCCTACGTGGGGGATACGGGACGTAAACTCATCTTT. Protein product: CALGDHPISYVGDTGRKLIF.